At least ten counts were recorded for the clone carrying this TCR beta chain. Its antigen remains unknown. This entry belongs to a study of T-cell memory formation after mild COVID-19. General observations from the study: CD8+ contracting clones occupied EMRA, while CD4+ ones occupied mainly CM and EM. Clones contracting over day 15 to 85 were CD4/CD8 balanced, with later expanders leaning CD4+.

Each CDR3 protein gets one entry after TCRdb re-called the 5' RACE reads with MiXCR. This table holds a few hundred thousand distinct CDR3 sequences, 20% to 25% found once. Sequences were obtained from PBMCs or a T cell subset sorted from them (not recorded which). The receptor was derived from an adult woman who had mild COVID-19 (a few samples of this study predate the infection). Cell type and time point are not known.

The CDR3: CASSPRTGEETQYF. CDR3 coding DNA: TGCGCCAGCAGCCCTCGGACAGGGGAAGAGACCCAGTACTTC. The genes are TRBV4-3 and TRBJ2-5; 9 nucleotides match TRBD1. Germline CDR1 and CDR2: LGHNA and YSLEER. The CDR3 runs to 14 residues. V was clipped by 4 bases and J by 3 bases; unmatched bases: 3.